The 16 T cell receptor beta chains presented below share a single source sample, sequenced in a study of shared clonotypes between healthy human individuals. Assay used: immunoSEQ multiplex PCR; TCRdb lists only in-frame clones, some missing. Altogether 2,500,000 or so clones are present, around 90% being singletons, with the ten largest covering 0.13% to 0.15%. The sequenced sample consisted of naive CD4+ T cells sorted from blood. Subset here: CD45RA+ positively selected. These receptors were collected from a man younger than 35 in good health.

The chain links TRBV7-9 to TRBJ1-6, with a possible D match to TRBD1 (6 bases). Trimming took off 4 bases at V and 0 bases at J, with 13 bases between the two ends. The CDR3 runs to 17 residues. Germline V gene sequence: CDR1 SEHNR, CDR2 FQNEAQ (reference sequence). The CDR3 protein is CASSSRTDSSYNSPLHF. The CDR3 DNA reads as TGTGCCAGCAGCTCCCGGACAGACAGCTCCTATAATTCACCCCTCCACTTT.

The chain recombines TRBV7-2 with TRBJ2-4; 11 bases are a match to TRBD2. The CDR3 runs 17 residues. Germline-derived CDR1 and CDR2 are SGHTA and FQGNSA. J lost 6 bases, V lost 1 base, and 8 bases had no gene match. The CDR3 DNA sequence: TGTGCCAGCAGCTTAGTGTCTAGCGGGAGGCAAATAAACATTCAGTACTTC. This translates into CASSLVSSGRQINIQYF.

The chain joins TRBV7-8 to TRBJ2-7, with a tentative D call TRBD2 (5 bases). The CDR3 covers 12 residues. V was trimmed by 3 bases and J by 7 bases, leaving 10 bases between them. The germline V gene encodes CDR1 SGHVS and CDR2 FQNEAQ. The CDR3 region is CASSFMGGEQYF. DNA for the CDR3: TGTGCCAGCAGCTTTATGGGCGGGGAGCAGTACTTC.

The chain carries TRBV9 and TRBJ2-7; 12 nucleotides align to TRBD2. This CDR3 contains 16 residues. CDR1 and CDR2 from the germline V gene are SGDLS and YYNGEE. V trimming: 4 bases; J trimming: 2 bases; junction bases outside the gene matches: 7. CDR3 nucleotides: TGTGCCAGCAGCCCCCGACTAGCGGGGGTGACCTACGAGCAGTACTTC. This gives the protein CASSPRLAGVTYEQYF.

The chain combines TRBV28 with TRBJ1-2, with no clear D. The germline gives CDR1 MDHEN, CDR2 SYDVKM. This CDR3 is built from 13 residues. The V gene lost 5 bases and the J gene lost 2 bases, with 9 bases spanning the gap. The CDR3 nucleotides are TGTGCCAGCAGTCCGACCTTCAACTATGGCTACACCTTC. This encodes CASSPTFNYGYTF.

This CDR3 is CASSPLGATILNTEAFF. For the CDR3, the DNA is TGTGCCAGCAGTCCCTTAGGGGCCACAATCCTGAACACTGAAGCTTTCTTT. This chain joins TRBV27 and TRBJ1-1; D might be TRBD1 (5 bases). Germline V lookup: CDR1 MNHEY, CDR2 SMNVEV (reference sequence). With 5 bases removed from V and 0 bases from J, the gap between germline ends came to 19 bases. This CDR3 region has 17 residues.

The rearrangement uses TRBV15 and TRBJ2-1; 11 bases are a match to TRBD1. Germline V gene sequence: CDR1 LNHNV, CDR2 YYDKDF (reference sequence). The junction had 3 bases not matched to a gene; V was cut back by 2 bases and J by 6 bases. CDR3 size: 15 residues. This CDR3 is CATSRRGQGVNEQFF. The CDR3 DNA reads as TGTGCCACCAGCAGAAGGGGACAGGGGGTCAATGAGCAGTTCTTC. Supplemented by reference TRBV15 and TRBJ2-1, the full variable domain reads DAMVIQNPRYQVTQFGKPVTLSCSQTLNHNVMYWYQQKSSQAPKLLFHYYDKDFNNEADTPDNFQSRRPNTSFCFLDIRSPGLGDTAMYLCATSRRGQGVNEQFFGPGTRLTVL.

This clone was observed a handful of times. Here the CDR3 reads CSVLSDTGELFF. The CDR3 DNA reads TGCAGCGTGCTGAGCGACACCGGGGAGCTGTTTTTT. V usage is TRBV29-1 and J usage is TRBJ2-2; no reliable D call. Trimming stripped 6 bases from V and 3 bases from J, with 8 bases between. Germline V gives CDR1 SQVTM, CDR2 ANQGSEA. This CDR3 has 12 residues.

J is TRBJ2-3 and V is TRBV5-1; TRBD2 aligns across 10 bases. This CDR3 has 15 residues. Unmatched junction bases numbered 5, after V lost 2 bases and J lost 5 bases. The germline V gene encodes CDR1 SGHRS and CDR2 YFSETQ. For the CDR3, the DNA is TGCGCCAGCAGCTTAGCGGGGGGGCAAGGAGATACGCAGTATTTT. It yields the protein CASSLAGGQGDTQYF.

This rearrangement joins TRBV6-5 to TRBJ2-2; tentatively, D is TRBD2 (5 bases). The CDR3 is made up of 15 amino acids. CDR1 and CDR2 from the germline V gene are MNHEY and SVGAGI. V was cut by 4 bases and J by 7 bases, with 16 bases left in between. The CDR3 sequence: CASSSLAERSGELFF. Written as DNA, the CDR3 is TGTGCCAGCAGTTCTCTAGCAGAGCGGAGCGGGGAGCTGTTTTTT.

This chain connects TRBV6-5 to TRBJ2-3; 8 bases agree with TRBD2. Germline V gene lookup returns CDR1 MNHEY and CDR2 SVGAGI. The CDR3 runs 16 residues. The ends lost 4 bases at V and 0 bases at J; junction bases unmatched: 6. The DNA for the CDR3 is TGTGCCAGCAGTTGGGGCGGGGGGCCCAGCACAGATACGCAGTATTTT. Its translation is CASSWGGGPSTDTQYF.

The chain carries TRBV2 and TRBJ1-1, with 8 bases that match TRBD1. The V gene's germline CDR1 is SNHLY and CDR2 FYNNEI. Unmatched junction bases numbered 4, after V lost 3 bases and J lost 4 bases. The CDR3 totals 14 residues. The CDR3 bases are TGTGCCAGCAGTGAGGACAGGGCCCCCACTGAAGCTTTCTTT. Residues: CASSEDRAPTEAFF. Full variable domain (rest looked up from reference TRBV2 and TRBJ1-1): EPEVTQTPSHQVTQMGQEVILRCVPISNHLYFYWYRQILGQKVEFLVSFYNNEISEKSEIFDDQFSVERPDGSNFTLKIRSTKLEDSAMYFCASSEDRAPTEAFFGQGTRLTVV.

The genes are TRBV7-2 and TRBJ2-1; 13 bases are shared with TRBD2. From germline, CDR1 is SGHTA and CDR2 FQGNSA. The CDR3 extends over 17 amino acids. J was trimmed by 8 bases and V by 0 bases; bases with no gene match: 7. CDR3 bases: TGTGCCAGCAGCTTAGCCGTCACTAGCGGGAGGGGGCATGAGCAGTTCTTC. Translated, it gives CASSLAVTSGRGHEQFF.

This clone was found once. The DNA of the CDR3 is TGTGCCAGCTCACCCAAGGCGGGTTTCAACTATGGCTACACCTTC. Amino acids: CASSPKAGFNYGYTF. The chain employs TRBV18 and TRBJ1-2; unclear D gene. The CDR3 sequence is 15 residues long. Germline lookup yields CDR1 KGHSH and CDR2 LQKENI. The V gene lost 3 bases and the J gene lost 2 bases, with 13 bases spanning the gap.

The V and J genes are TRBV19 and TRBJ1-2, with 7 nucleotides matching TRBD1. This CDR3 region has 15 residues. With V trimmed by 4 bases and J by 6 bases, 11 bases remained unmatched. The germline gives CDR1 LNHDA, CDR2 SQIVND (reference sequence). CDR3 sequence reads: CASSTFRQGPDGYTF. CDR3 nucleotide sequence: TGTGCCAGTAGTACCTTCCGACAGGGCCCTGATGGCTACACCTTC.

The chain employs TRBV5-1 and TRBJ1-2; no clear D. Germline V gene sequence: CDR1 SGHRS, CDR2 YFSETQ. V dropped 0 bases and J dropped 0 bases, with 6 bases sitting between them. This CDR3 comprises 14 residues. The CDR3 region is CASSLDVANYGYTF. The CDR3 DNA sequence: TGCGCCAGCAGCTTGGACGTTGCTAACTATGGCTACACCTTC.